The 16 T cell receptor beta chains given below trace back to one sample, sequenced in a study of OX40 agonist ivuxolimab in advanced cancers. Method: immunoSEQ multiplex PCR; TCRdb's copy keeps in-frame clones and lacks some. Found here are about 8,900 clones, around three quarters of them singletons; the top ten hold 27%. The sequencing here drew on CD4+ or CD8+ T cells sorted from blood, taken in a trial of the OX40 agonist ivuxolimab. The receptors were sampled from an adult with an advanced solid tumor such as melanoma, head and neck, liver or kidney cancer.

The chain has TRBV5-4 and TRBJ2-7; D remains unclear. V was shortened by 5 bases and J by 2 bases, with 14 bases between the two germline ends. Germline V gene sequence: CDR1 SGHNT, CDR2 YYREEE (reference sequence). The CDR3 is 14 amino acids. CDR3 in amino acids: CASSRAGSPYEQYF. CDR3 nucleotide sequence: TGTGCCAGCAGTCGCGCCGGGTCCCCCTACGAGCAGTACTTC.

CDR3 protein: CASTDGTENEQYF. The CDR3 bases are TGTGCCAGCACCGATGGGACAGAGAACGAGCAGTACTTC. The chain carries TRBV28 and TRBJ2-7, with TRBD1 identical over 7 bases. Unmatched junction bases numbered 8, after V lost 7 bases and J lost 5 bases. Germline V gives CDR1 MDHEN, CDR2 SYDVKM. The CDR3 sequence is 13 residues long.

The chain recombines TRBV5-6 with TRBJ1-4; the D is unclear. There are 13 residues in the CDR3. Germline CDR1 reads SGHDT; CDR2 reads YYEEEE. Trimming took 6 bases from V and 5 from J, leaving 11 bases between them. CDR3 in amino acids: CASTWLGNEKLFF. The CDR3 DNA sequence: TGTGCCAGCACCTGGTTAGGGAATGAAAAACTGTTTTTT.

This clone turned up a few times. The chain couples TRBV5-7 to TRBJ2-3; no reliable D call. TRBV5-7 is recorded as an ORF, its role being uncertain. The CDR3 totals 15 residues. The V and J ends lost 4 bases and 4 bases respectively, with 16 bases between them. The CDR3 DNA reads TGTGCCAGCAGCAGGGCGTGGGGTGAGGCAGATACGCAGTATTTT. Amino acid sequence: CASSRAWGEADTQYF.

This chain connects TRBV7-6 to TRBJ2-1; possible D gene TRBD1, 5 bases. Trimming shortened V by 1 base and J by 5 bases, and 6 bases separated the two germline ends. The CDR3 runs 13 residues. Germline CDR1 SGHVS, CDR2 FNYEAQ. Here the CDR3 DNA reads TGTGCCAGCAGCTTAGACAGGAACAATGAGCAGTTCTTC. This translates into CASSLDRNNEQFF. Drawing the rest from reference TRBV7-6 and TRBJ2-1, the complete variable domain is GAGVSQSPRYKVTKRGQDVALRCDPISGHVSLYWYRQALGQGPEFLTYFNYEAQQDKSGLPNDRFSAERPEGSISTLTIQRTEQRDSAMYRCASSLDRNNEQFFGPGTRLTVL.

The chain recombines TRBV11-2 with TRBJ1-1, with a weak D call TRBD1 (6 bases). Trimming shortened V by 6 bases and J by 5 bases, and 10 bases separated the two germline ends. This CDR3 has 12 amino acids. The germline CDR1 and CDR2 sequences are SGHAT and FQNNGV. This CDR3 reads CASRYDRTEAFF. Here the CDR3 DNA reads TGTGCCAGCAGATACGACAGGACTGAAGCTTTCTTT.

This rearrangement joins TRBV7-6 to TRBJ1-2; D might be TRBD1 (6 bases). This CDR3 has 13 residues. The germline CDR1 and CDR2 sequences are SGHVS and FNYEAQ. The V and J ends lost 6 bases and 8 bases respectively, with 16 bases between them. The CDR3 DNA reads as TGTGCCAGCAGGGGGCAGGGGCTGGAGGGCTACACCTTC. As protein: CASRGQGLEGYTF.

V and J are TRBV19 and TRBJ1-3; D not resolved. Trimming removed 9 bases from V and 0 bases from J, with 15 bases in between. The CDR3 loop spans 15 amino acids. CDR1 and CDR2 from the germline V gene are LNHDA and SQIVND (reference sequence). The CDR3 here is CASTILGLSGNTIYF. The DNA for the CDR3 is TGTGCCAGCACGATCCTTGGACTCTCTGGAAACACCATATATTTT.

This clone is categorized as medium-sized. The rearrangement uses TRBV11-2 and TRBJ1-6; TRBD1 matches 9 bases. The CDR3 length is 17 residues. With V trimmed by 5 bases and J by 8 bases, 13 bases remained unmatched. CDR1 is SGHAT, CDR2 FQNNGV, per germline. The chain's CDR3 is CASSASAGTGIYSPLHF. CDR3 coding DNA: TGTGCCAGCAGCGCCAGCGCCGGGACAGGGATTTATTCACCCCTCCACTTT.

V gene TRBV2 combines with J gene TRBJ2-1, with D perhaps matching TRBD2 (6 bases). The CDR3 covers 15 residues. V lost 7 bases, J lost 4 bases, and 17 bases lay in between. The germline CDR1 and CDR2 sequences are SNHLY and FYNNEI. The CDR3 sequence is CASKTGVAAYNEQFF. CDR3 in DNA: TGTGCCAGCAAGACGGGGGTAGCGGCATACAATGAGCAGTTCTTC.

The chain couples TRBV4-3 to TRBJ2-3; 9 bases line up with TRBD2. The CDR3 totals 16 residues. The germline V gene has CDR1 LGHNA and CDR2 YSLEER. J was trimmed by 7 bases and V by 2 bases; bases with no gene match: 10. CDR3 nucleotide sequence: TGCGCCAGCAGCCAAAGGACTAGCGATTGGGCAAATACGCAGTATTTT. Its translation: CASSQRTSDWANTQYF.

The V call is TRBV9, the J call TRBJ1-2; D gene unclear. Looked up from germline, CDR1 is SGDLS and CDR2 is YYNGEE. V lost 0 bases, J lost 6 bases, and 9 bases lay in between. The CDR3 runs to 13 residues. CDR3 region: CASSVGASHGYTF. CDR3 coding DNA: TGTGCCAGCAGCGTAGGTGCCAGCCATGGCTACACCTTC.

In this sample, this clone turned up a few times. V is TRBV5-1 and J is TRBJ1-1; D remains unclear. V dropped 8 bases and J dropped 7 bases, with 18 bases sitting between them. The CDR3 length is 13 residues. In germline, CDR1 is SGHRS, CDR2 YFSETQ. CDR3 nucleotide sequence: TGCGCCAGTGCCCTCCCCCCGTTGGGTGAAGCTTTCTTT. Residues: CASALPPLGEAFF.

This clone is judged large. The chain is built from TRBV15 and TRBJ1-2; the D is unclear. Deletions cut 5 bases from V and 0 bases from J, with 13 bases between. CDR1 LNHNV and CDR2 YYDKDF come from the germline V gene (reference sequence). CDR3 length: 15 residues. The CDR3 DNA sequence: TGTGCCACCAGCGAAGACGGGGTCCCTAACTATGGCTACACCTTC. This sequence encodes CATSEDGVPNYGYTF.

The chain employs TRBV4-3 and TRBJ1-6; no firm D call. CDR1 is LGHNA and CDR2 is YSLEER in the germline V gene. V was clipped by 1 base and J by 8 bases, with 12 bases between them. The CDR3 contains 15 residues. In nucleotides, the CDR3 is TGCGCCAGCAGCCAAGGATTGGGAGATTATTCACCCCTCCACTTT. This gives the protein CASSQGLGDYSPLHF.

This clone has a single count. J is TRBJ2-7 and V is TRBV5-4; 9 positions match TRBD1. Germline CDR1 SGHNT, CDR2 YYREEE (reference sequence). V lost 3 bases and J lost 5; bases outside the gene matches: 6. This CDR3 spans 14 amino acids. The CDR3: CASSYRGLENEQYF. CDR3 sequence (DNA): TGTGCCAGCAGCTACAGGGGGCTCGAGAACGAGCAGTACTTC.